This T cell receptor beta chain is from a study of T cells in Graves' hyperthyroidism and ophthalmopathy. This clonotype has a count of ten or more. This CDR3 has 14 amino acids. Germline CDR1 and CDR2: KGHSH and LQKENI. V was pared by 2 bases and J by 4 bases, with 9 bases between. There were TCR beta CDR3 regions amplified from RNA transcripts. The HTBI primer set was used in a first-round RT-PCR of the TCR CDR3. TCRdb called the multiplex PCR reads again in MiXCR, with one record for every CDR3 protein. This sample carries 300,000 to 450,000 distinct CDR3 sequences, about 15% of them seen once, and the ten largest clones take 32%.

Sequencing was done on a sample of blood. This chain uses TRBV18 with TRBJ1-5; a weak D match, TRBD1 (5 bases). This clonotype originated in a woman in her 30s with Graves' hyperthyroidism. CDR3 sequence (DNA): TGTGCCAGCTCACCAGACAGTGTAAATCAGCCCCAGCATTTT. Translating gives CASSPDSVNQPQHF.